What follows are 11 T cell receptor beta chains derived from one specimen sequenced in a study of shared clonotypes between healthy human individuals. CD8 cells regarded as naive lacked CD45RO, were positively chosen for CCR7, and omitted terminally differentiated effector memory CD45RA+ cells. Profiling relied on immunoSEQ multiplex PCR, and the TCRdb table lists in-frame clones only, not all of them. The sample consists of hundreds of thousands of clones, about 96% of them appearing once. Input material: naive CD8+ T cells sorted from blood. These receptors came from a man aged 30 to 39 in good health.

The chain couples TRBV7-9 to TRBJ2-5, with 9 nucleotides matching TRBD1. With 5 bases clipped from V and 7 bases from J, the junction kept 11 bases outside the gene matches. This CDR3 comprises 15 residues. The germline V gene encodes CDR1 SEHNR and CDR2 FQNEAQ (reference sequence). The CDR3 is CASSQLWDREGTQYF. Here the CDR3 DNA reads TGTGCCAGCAGCCAACTATGGGACAGGGAAGGGACCCAGTACTTC.

This rearrangement joins TRBV7-9 to TRBJ2-3, with 7 bases matching TRBD2. CDR3 length: 14 amino acids. The J segment lost 4 bases and the V segment lost 5 bases, leaving 6 bases of the junction unmatched. Germline V lookup: CDR1 SEHNR, CDR2 FQNEAQ (reference sequence). The CDR3 loop is CASSQAGRSDTQYF. The CDR3 region has the DNA TGTGCCAGCAGCCAAGCGGGGAGGTCAGATACGCAGTATTTT.

This clone was found once. This sample includes further DNA sequences coding for the same CDR3. This sequence joins TRBV14 and TRBJ2-7; no definite D call. CDR1 and CDR2 from the germline V gene are SGHDN and FVKESK. The ends were cut back, 9 bases at V and 1 base at J, with 7 bases in the middle. There are 11 residues in the CDR3. The CDR3 here is CASSNSYEQYF. For the CDR3, the DNA is TGTGCCAGTTCCAATTCCTACGAGCAGTACTTC.

The chain couples TRBV29-1 to TRBJ2-1, with 9 bases identical to TRBD2. The V segment lost 3 bases and the J segment 3 bases; nucleotides outside the gene matches: 3. The CDR3 totals 14 residues. CDR1 is SQVTM, CDR2 ANQGSEA, per germline. Written as DNA, the CDR3 is TGCAGCGTTGAGGGCGGGAGGGACTACAATGAGCAGTTCTTC. Translated, it gives CSVEGGRDYNEQFF.

This clone was detected a few times. Other DNA variants within this sample encode the same CDR3. The V and J genes are TRBV6-5 and TRBJ2-7; D is undetermined. Germline-derived CDR1 and CDR2 are MNHEY and SVGAGI. This CDR3 has 13 residues. V lost 0 bases and J lost 1, with 4 bases in between. CDR3 protein: CASSYSRSYEQYF. The CDR3, as DNA: TGTGCCAGCAGTTACTCGCGGTCCTACGAGCAGTACTTC.

The rearrangement joins TRBV27 to TRBJ2-7; 10 bases line up with TRBD2. This CDR3 contains 15 residues. Germline CDR1 MNHEY, CDR2 SMNVEV (reference sequence). The ends lost 8 bases at V and 0 bases at J; junction bases unmatched: 7. CDR3 nucleotides: TGTGCCAGCCGCCCGGGACTAGCGAGCTCCTACGAGCAGTACTTC. The encoded protein is CASRPGLASSYEQYF.

This sequence joins TRBV25-1 and TRBJ2-7; no definite D call. CDR3 size: 14 residues. V lost 4 bases, J lost 0 bases, and 10 bases lay in between. The V gene's germline CDR1 is MGHDK and CDR2 SYGVNS. CDR3 residues: CASSAGYSSYEQYF. The CDR3 DNA follows: TGTGCCAGCAGTGCCGGATACAGCTCCTACGAGCAGTACTTC.

The V gene is TRBV5-1, the J gene TRBJ1-1, with D possibly matching TRBD1 (5 bases). Germline V gene data show CDR1 as SGHRS and CDR2 as YFSETQ. Between the trimmed V and J ends, which lost 4 bases and 5 bases, there was a span of 18 bases. CDR3 length: 15 amino acids. The CDR3 loop reads CASSPGTVGETEAFF. The CDR3 bases are TGCGCCAGCAGCCCCGGGACCGTTGGGGAGACTGAAGCTTTCTTT.

The CDR3 region is CASSSLTSGSNEQFF. The DNA of the CDR3 is TGTGCCAGCAGTTCACTGACTAGCGGGAGTAATGAGCAGTTCTTC. The chain employs TRBV2 and TRBJ2-1; TRBD2 aligns across 12 bases. The length of the CDR3 is 15 residues. Germline loops: CDR1 SNHLY, CDR2 FYNNEI. Trimming at V came to 5 bases and at J to 7 bases, leaving 6 bases not matched to a gene.

The table lists this clone with a few counts. This specimen includes other DNA sequences encoding the same CDR3. The chain recombines TRBV27 with TRBJ2-3; D is undetermined. CDR1 and CDR2 from the germline V gene are MNHEY and SMNVEV (reference sequence). The CDR3 is made up of 13 amino acids. V was shortened by 0 bases and J by 3 bases, with 4 bases between the two germline ends. CDR3 sequence (DNA): TGTGCCAGCAGTTTATCGCGGACAGATACGCAGTATTTT. This codes for CASSLSRTDTQYF.

V gene TRBV2 combines with J gene TRBJ1-2; 7 nucleotides align to TRBD1. V shed 7 bases and J 3 bases; nucleotides not matched to a gene: 5. Germline V gene lookup returns CDR1 SNHLY and CDR2 FYNNEI. The CDR3 extends over 13 amino acids. CDR3 region: CASMSGTDYGYTF. CDR3 in DNA: TGTGCCAGCATGTCTGGGACAGACTATGGCTACACCTTC.